This T cell receptor (beta chain) appears in the sequencing data of a study of PD-L1 blockade in urothelial cancer (dated by TCRdb to about 2017). At the level of the whole study: All patients started therapy in about 2014 and received atezolizumab 1,200 mg intravenously every 3 weeks. Pretreatment blood TCR-seq was available for around 29 patients, at least one posttreatment blood collection was obtained for about 25 patients, and tumor TCR-seq was available for about 25 patients. The study was an exploratory multi-omic analysis of somatic, immune and clinical correlates of response to PD-L1 blockade with atezolizumab in urothelial cancer. About nine tenths of the roughly 30 patients were males with bladder-origin urothelial cancer, and about 65% of the roughly 30 reported a prior smoking history. Patients had an ECOG performance status of 0 or 1 and had received between 0 and 3 prior chemotherapy regimens. Durable clinical benefit was defined as progression-free survival longer than 6 months, and TCR features were also tested against progression-free and overall survival. Tumors from two patients failed quality control and three patients lacked available tumor, so five were excluded from tumor TCR analyses. Tumor samples gave a median of roughly 1,400 T cells and approximately 1,000 unique TCRs, with a median clonality of approximately 0.09 and T cell proportion of 0.097 to 0.1. In the same patients, pretreatment tumors underwent whole exome sequencing and RNA sequencing in addition to TCR sequencing. Pretreatment tumor samples, along with matched peripheral blood serially collected before and after atezolizumab treatment, were subjected to TCR sequencing. Nine or ten patients reached durable clinical benefit, while 15 to 25 patients did not. General study outcomes and caveats: Patients with durable benefit showed greater expansion of tumor-associated TCR clones in peripheral blood 3 weeks after starting treatment (n = 22, p = 0.022). Because the sample size was small (n ≈ 30) and many exploratory analyses were performed, the results are intended to be hypothesis-generating. The proportion of tumor-infiltrating T lymphocytes was higher in patients with durable benefit (n of about 25, Mann-Whitney p = 0.047). FFPE tumor samples that were not collected immediately before treatment were used, and only one sample per patient was analyzed, so heterogeneity was possibly missed.

By share, this clone ranks as medium-sized (0.01 to 0.1%). The antigen it binds to is not known. Per-base qualities were not stored, and no clone one base away is much larger. To estimate absolute template abundance from read counts, synthetic TCR analog templates were spiked into each PCR. In FFPE tumors, housekeeping genes were amplified and quantified to estimate usable DNA and calculate T cell fraction. The immunoSEQ assay used bias-controlled V and J gene primers to amplify TCRbeta CDR3 regions from genomic DNA. Rearranged TCRbeta segments were sequenced at approximately 20X coverage. Under the source paper's analysis protocol: Sequencing errors were corrected by clustering and CDR3s were annotated against IMGT to assign V, D and J genes. Downstream analyses used only productive TCRbeta rearrangements, leaving out any out-of-frame or stop-codon sequences. Clonality was computed as one minus Shannon entropy normalized by the log of the number of unique productive sequences. Clones differing between time points or between blood and tumor were identified using Fisher's exact test with Benjamini-Hochberg correction, with an adjusted p below 0.01 applied as the threshold. Entries here come from immuneACCESS through TCRdb and include only in-frame sequences with V and J called. Some clones fail to appear in such tables; in the studies checked, an unresolved V gene covers under half of the shortfall, and the cause of the remainder is unknown. V and J calls and clone size follow that table, whereas D and trimming were derived from the DNA. The sample table holds fewer than 2,000 clones, of which roughly 34% were seen once. The top ten clonotypes cover around a third of the sample.

The CDR3 measures 17 amino acids from cysteine to phenylalanine. The kept DNA is CDR3 alone, 51 bases in frame from the first base. From a lookup of the germline V gene, CDR1 and CDR2 are MNHGY and SAAAGT. V is pared back by 6 bases and J by 0 bases, with 20 bases lying between the germline termini. Sample time point, as interpreted from the label and publication: pretreatment tumor sample. A cohort of 30 or so patients with locally advanced or metastatic urothelial carcinoma, treated at Memorial Sloan Kettering on a trial protocol, was included. Every piece of tumor tissue used for sequencing was obtained before atezolizumab dosing. The Qiagen DNeasy Blood extraction kit was used to purify genomic DNA from total PBMCs and from tumor samples.

This TCR was recovered from a man in his fifties or sixties with urothelial cancer. The starting material was tumor tissue, obtained before atezolizumab (anti-PD-L1) treatment. This chain joins TRBV6-8 to TRBJ1-2; the D gene is perhaps TRBD1, on 5 matching bases. The CDR3 corresponds to CASSLYGARSSNYGYTF. The DNA sequence is as follows: TGTGCCAGCAGCCTATATGGGGCCAGGTCCTCTAACTATGGCTACACCTTC.